This TCR beta chain originates from a study of CD8 T cells in Susac syndrome. Trimming stripped 4 bases from V and 4 bases from J, with 17 bases between. This CDR3 has 16 residues. Random hexamers served to reverse transcribe about 0.45 to 1 ug RNA. Via MiXCR, TCRdb re-called the immunoSEQ multiplex PCR reads, giving one row per CDR3 protein. In the table there are fewer than 60,000 distinct CDR3 sequences, around 95% of which are singletons. Sequences were obtained from CD8+ T cells from PBMCs. This TCR was recovered from a human donor with Susac syndrome. The rearrangement joins TRBV12-3 or TRBV12-4 to TRBJ2-1; D is possibly TRBD2 (5 bases). The CDR3 spells CASSSWQTGRYNEQFF. The CDR3 region has the DNA TGTGCCAGCAGTTCCTGGCAGACGGGGAGATACAATGAGCAGTTCTTC.